Detailed here is one T cell receptor beta chain. As yet, its antigen is unknown. This sample is drawn from a study of T cells in localized non-small cell lung cancer. Findings and caveats of the study: Appearance in adjacent lung was seen for a median 57 of the top 100 tumor clones.

The data were produced by immunoSEQ multiplex PCR, yet TCRdb's version contains in-frame clones alone and is incomplete. This table has 40,000 to 60,000 clones, about 87% appearing once. Germline assignment: CDR1 SEHNR and CDR2 FQNEAQ (reference sequence). This CDR3 spans 15 amino acids. V dropped 5 bases and J dropped 3 bases, with 16 bases sitting between them. V and J are TRBV7-9 and TRBJ1-2; D possibly corresponds to TRBD1 (6 bases). Sequenced here: PBMCs, sampled before any cancer treatment. The source of this sequence is a female donor with stage II lung adenocarcinoma. DNA of the CDR3: TGTGCCAGCAGCAGTGGACAGACTTCGTACTATGGCTACACCTTC. It translates to CASSSGQTSYYGYTF.